This T cell receptor beta chain was obtained from a study of glioma-infiltrating T cells (dated by TCRdb to 2016 to 2017). General notes on the study: TCR alpha- and beta-chain repertoires were sequenced from glioma tissue, non-neoplastic brain tissue and matched peripheral blood mononuclear cells. To gauge divergence between tissue and blood T-cell populations, every tissue-infiltrating repertoire was compared against the peripheral blood repertoire from the same patient. Three low-grade glioma patients, seven to nine primary glioblastoma patients, and three non-glioma patients who contributed non-neoplastic brain tissue made up the paired cohort.

In the case of this clonotype: What antigen it recognizes has not been identified. Per-nucleotide qualities are absent, and no much larger clonotype sits a single base away.

The iRepertoire nested amplicon-rescue multiplex PCR (arm-PCR) platform was used to amplify TCR alpha and beta CDR3 regions from RNA. The input for one-step reverse transcription and amplification was roughly 100-450 ng of either tissue mRNA or PBMC total RNA. Following bead purification, Illumina adapters were added through a secondary multiplex PCR, and the libraries were then gel-purified between 200 and 400 bp. Libraries carried internal 6-nucleotide barcodes used for demultiplexing. The libraries were sequenced on an Illumina MiSeq using 2x220 or 2x250 nucleotide paired-end reads. The authors processed their data as follows. Paired reads were merged using FLASH 1.2.11 and were aligned to the GRCh37 human genome using BWA-MEM, after which TRA and TRB reads were extracted. An IMGT-derived reference of cassette sequences and CDR3 motifs, with pseudogenes included, was used for V and J assignment. Reads were translated in three frames, and productive CDR3s were defined by a C…FGXG motif without stop codons. A clonotype was defined as a unique combination of a V-J cassette pair and a CDR3 amino acid sequence. Reads were filtered by Hamming distance, with the threshold set by the sequence error rate of each sample in mapped regions. In TCRdb, the public reads were trimmed at Q25 with fastp and aligned with MiXCR, with productive beta chains retained. A single entry per CDR3 protein holds the most common genes and DNA from its merged rows. The V and J calls reflect TCRdb's pipeline rather than the authors' work. Present in this sample are about 180,000 distinct CDR3 sequences, 43% of which were seen just once. Roughly 5.4% of the sample comes from the top ten.

What the research found in general, with its limitations: Very few CDR3 sequences were shared between tissue and blood, attributed to high CDR3 diversity and limited sampling. VJ-independent divergence between tissue and blood was found to be below expectation in non-neoplastic patients but above expectation in all gliomas, particularly low-grade gliomas. Group comparisons rested on small numbers: three non-neoplastic, three low-grade glioma and 7 or 8 glioblastoma patients.

V was cut back by 6 bases and J by 1 base, leaving a gap of 11 bases between them. The CDR3 holds 14 amino acids from the cysteine to the phenylalanine. The kept DNA is CDR3 alone, 42 bases in frame from the first base. The germline V gene yields MDHEN for CDR1 and SYDVKM for CDR2. This chain is built from TRBV28 and TRBJ2-3; the D gene is perhaps TRBD2, on 5 matching bases. This TCR derives from a human donor with low-grade glioma or glioblastoma, undergoing nonglioma brain surgery, or in good health (not recorded which). Material for sequencing was glioma tissue, nonneoplastic brain tissue, or PBMCs (not recorded which). The DNA sequence follows: TGTGCCAGCAGCAAGAGCGGAGGCACAGATACGCAGTATTTT. Translated, it gives CASSKSGGTDTQYF.